The clone carrying this T cell receptor beta chain was seen ten or more times. Trimming took 6 bases from V and 5 from J, leaving 4 bases between them. The CDR3 is 11 residues long. Per germline, CDR1 SNHLY and CDR2 FYNNEI. TCRdb itself ran the 5' RACE reads through MiXCR, one entry per CDR3 protein. The data contain 150,000 to 200,000 distinct CDR3 sequences, around a tenth of them singletons. The data belong to a study of CD8 T cells in ankylosing spondylitis. V is TRBV2 and J is TRBJ2-2; D is uncertain. The origin of this receptor is a male donor with ankylosing spondylitis or in good health (not recorded which). The sample taken for sequencing was blood, either unsorted or a sorted T cell fraction (not recorded which). The CDR3 reads CASRGTGELFF. CDR3 nucleotide sequence: TGTGCCAGCAGGGGGACCGGGGAGCTGTTTTTT.